The sequence of this T cell receptor (beta chain) was determined in a study of cytomegalovirus exposure and HLA in healthy donors. The V end was cut by 4 bases, the J end by 8 bases, with 24 bases between. The CDR3 loop spans 16 amino acids. The V gene's germline CDR1 is SQVTM and CDR2 ANQGSEA. Data came from immunoSEQ multiplex PCR; TCRdb stores just in-frame clones and leaves some out. The data hold approximately 90,000 clones, with 93% observed a single time. The receptor's source is a woman in her thirties in good health and CMV-seropositive. The sample consisted of PBMCs. The rearrangement joins TRBV29-1 to TRBJ2-1, with TRBD2 as a possible D gene (6 bases). The CDR3: CSVGGGAGESPDEQFF. CDR3 nucleotides: TGCAGCGTTGGAGGCGGGGCGGGTGAGTCCCCCGATGAGCAGTTCTTC.